One and the same sample provided the 7 T cell receptor beta chains below, sequenced in a study of blood T cell repertoires in COVID-19. Repertoires were generated with immunoSEQ multiplex PCR, while TCRdb's copy carries only in-frame clones and drops some. The sample contains roughly 110,000 clones, approximately 84% of which appear only once. The source material was peripheral blood. These receptors all come from a man aged 50 to 60 with acute or convalescent COVID-19.

The rearrangement joins TRBV6-5 to TRBJ2-3; D possibly corresponds to TRBD1 (7 bases). CDR3 length: 15 residues. From germline, CDR1 is MNHEY and CDR2 SVGAGI. Deletions cut 4 bases from V and 1 base from J, with 12 bases between. The CDR3 spells CASSSQGGGTDTQYF. The CDR3 DNA sequence: TGTGCCAGCAGTTCCCAGGGGGGTGGCACAGATACGCAGTATTTT.

This clone was picked up many times. DNA for the CDR3: TGTGCCAGCATGGCAGGGGTGGATTCACCCCTCCACTTT. This translates into CASMAGVDSPLHF. J is TRBJ1-6 and V is TRBV6-5, with a possible D match to TRBD1 (6 bases). Per germline, CDR1 MNHEY and CDR2 SVGAGI. The CDR3 extends over 13 amino acids. V shed 7 bases and J shed 8 bases, with 12 bases lying between them.

V is TRBV19 and J is TRBJ1-1, with TRBD1 matching 7 bases. V shed 9 bases and J 2 bases; nucleotides not matched to a gene: 6. Germline CDR1 reads LNHDA; CDR2 reads SQIVND (reference sequence). The CDR3 loop spans 13 amino acids. The CDR3 DNA follows: TGTGCCAGCTCTGGGACAGCTAACACTGAAGCTTTCTTT. Translation gives CASSGTANTEAFF.

The V gene is TRBV4-1, the J gene TRBJ1-1; D remains unclear. The CDR3 has 13 amino acids. V was pared by 6 bases and J by 2 bases, with 10 bases between. Germline V CDR1 and CDR2: MGHRA, YSYEKL. CDR3 region: CASRLTINTEAFF. The CDR3 DNA sequence: TGCGCCAGCAGGCTGACAATTAACACTGAAGCTTTCTTT.

V and J are TRBV11-2 and TRBJ2-2; 13 bases map to TRBD2. The J segment lost 7 bases and the V segment lost 7 bases, leaving 6 bases of the junction unmatched. Germline V gene sequence: CDR1 SGHAT, CDR2 FQNNGV. This CDR3 is 15 amino acids long. CDR3: CASIRGLAGDGELFF. CDR3 DNA sequence: TGTGCCAGCATCCGTGGACTAGCGGGGGACGGGGAGCTGTTTTTT.

The chain carries TRBV20-1 and TRBJ2-1; TRBD2 agrees at 8 bases. The CDR3 is 17 residues long. Germline-derived CDR1 and CDR2 are DFQATT and SNEGSKA (reference sequence). Trimming cost V 3 bases and J 3 bases; bases outside gene matches: 13. CDR3 amino acids: CSASGLVPGGHYNEQFF. CDR3 DNA sequence: TGCAGTGCTAGTGGTCTGGTTCCGGGGGGGCACTACAATGAGCAGTTCTTC.

The V and J genes are TRBV3-1 (or the pseudogene TRBV3-2) and TRBJ1-1; 9 positions match TRBD1. V lost 1 base, J lost 7 bases, and 10 bases stayed unmatched. The CDR3 loop spans 16 amino acids. Germline V gives CDR1 LGHDT, CDR2 YNNKEL (reference sequence). CDR3 sequence: CASSQVRLQGASEAFF. Here the CDR3 DNA reads TGTGCCAGCAGCCAAGTTAGGTTACAGGGGGCTAGTGAAGCTTTCTTT.